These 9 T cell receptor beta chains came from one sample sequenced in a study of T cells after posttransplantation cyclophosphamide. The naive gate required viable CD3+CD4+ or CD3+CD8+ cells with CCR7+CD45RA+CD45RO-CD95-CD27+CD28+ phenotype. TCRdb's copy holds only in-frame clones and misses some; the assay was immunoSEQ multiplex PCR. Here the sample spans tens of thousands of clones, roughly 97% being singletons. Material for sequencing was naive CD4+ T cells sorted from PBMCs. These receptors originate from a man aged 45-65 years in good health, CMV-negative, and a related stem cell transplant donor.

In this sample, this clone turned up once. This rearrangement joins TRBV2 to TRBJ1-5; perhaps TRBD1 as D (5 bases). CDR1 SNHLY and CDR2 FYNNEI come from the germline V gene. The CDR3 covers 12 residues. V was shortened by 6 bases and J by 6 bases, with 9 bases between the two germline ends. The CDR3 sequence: CASRGGTQPQHF. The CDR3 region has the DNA TGTGCCAGCAGGGGGGGAACTCAGCCCCAGCATTTT.

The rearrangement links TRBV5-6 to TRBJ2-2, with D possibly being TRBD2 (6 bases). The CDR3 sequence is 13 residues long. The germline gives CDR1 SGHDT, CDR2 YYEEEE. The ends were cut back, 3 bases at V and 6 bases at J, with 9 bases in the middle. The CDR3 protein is CASSSGRAGELFF. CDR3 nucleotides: TGTGCCAGCAGCTCCGGGAGAGCCGGGGAGCTGTTTTTT.

Here the CDR3 reads CASSTSGTDNEQFF. The DNA for the CDR3 is TGTGCCAGCAGCACTAGCGGGACCGACAATGAGCAGTTCTTC. V and J are TRBV9 and TRBJ2-1, with 10 positions matching TRBD2. Trimming cost V 4 bases and J 5 bases; bases outside gene matches: 3. There are 14 residues in the CDR3. Germline lookup yields CDR1 SGDLS and CDR2 YYNGEE.

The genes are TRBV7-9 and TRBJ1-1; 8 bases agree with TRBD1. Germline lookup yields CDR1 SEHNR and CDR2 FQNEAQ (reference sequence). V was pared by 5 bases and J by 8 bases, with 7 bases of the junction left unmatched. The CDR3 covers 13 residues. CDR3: CASSPWTGTEAFF. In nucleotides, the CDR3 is TGTGCCAGCAGCCCGTGGACAGGGACGGAAGCTTTCTTT.

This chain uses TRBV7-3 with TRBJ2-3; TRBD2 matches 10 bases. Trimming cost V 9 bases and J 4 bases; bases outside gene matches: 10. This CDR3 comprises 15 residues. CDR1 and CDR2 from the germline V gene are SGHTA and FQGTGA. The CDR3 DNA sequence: TGTGCCAGTACCGAAGCGGGAGGGGGGGCAGATACGCAGTATTTT. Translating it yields CASTEAGGGADTQYF. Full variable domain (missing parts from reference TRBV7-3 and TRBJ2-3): GAGVSQTPSNKVTEKGKYVELRCDPISGHTALYWYRQSLGQGPEFLIYFQGTGAADDSGLPNDRFFAVRPEGSVSTLKIQRTERGDSAVYLCASTEAGGGADTQYFGPGTRLTVL.

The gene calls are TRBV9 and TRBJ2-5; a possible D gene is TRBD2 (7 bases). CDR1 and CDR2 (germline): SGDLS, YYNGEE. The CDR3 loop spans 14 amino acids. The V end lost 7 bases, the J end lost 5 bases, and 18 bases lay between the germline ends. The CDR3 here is CASAGTEGGETQYF. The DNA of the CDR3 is TGTGCCAGCGCCGGGACTGAGGGGGGGGAGACCCAGTACTTC.

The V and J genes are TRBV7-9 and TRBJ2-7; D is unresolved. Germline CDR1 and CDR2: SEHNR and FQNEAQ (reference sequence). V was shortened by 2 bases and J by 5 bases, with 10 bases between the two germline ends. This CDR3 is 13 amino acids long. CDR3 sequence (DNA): TGTGCCAGCAGCTTAATAGGTAGCCACGAGCAGTACTTC. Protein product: CASSLIGSHEQYF.

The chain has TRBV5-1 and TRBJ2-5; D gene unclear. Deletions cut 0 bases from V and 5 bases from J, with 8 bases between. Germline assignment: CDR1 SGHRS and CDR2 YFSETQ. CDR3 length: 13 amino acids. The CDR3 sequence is CASSLAAEETQYF. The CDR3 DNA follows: TGCGCCAGCAGCTTGGCCGCCGAGGAGACCCAGTACTTC.

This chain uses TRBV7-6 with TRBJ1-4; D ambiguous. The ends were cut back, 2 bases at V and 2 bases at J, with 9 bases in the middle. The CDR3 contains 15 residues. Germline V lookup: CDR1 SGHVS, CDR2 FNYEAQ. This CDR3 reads CASSLMGGTNEKLFF. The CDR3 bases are TGTGCCAGCAGCTTAATGGGAGGGACTAATGAAAAACTGTTTTTT. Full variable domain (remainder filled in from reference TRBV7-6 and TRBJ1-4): GAGVSQSPRYKVTKRGQDVALRCDPISGHVSLYWYRQALGQGPEFLTYFNYEAQQDKSGLPNDRFSAERPEGSISTLTIQRTEQRDSAMYRCASSLMGGTNEKLFFGSGTQLSVL.